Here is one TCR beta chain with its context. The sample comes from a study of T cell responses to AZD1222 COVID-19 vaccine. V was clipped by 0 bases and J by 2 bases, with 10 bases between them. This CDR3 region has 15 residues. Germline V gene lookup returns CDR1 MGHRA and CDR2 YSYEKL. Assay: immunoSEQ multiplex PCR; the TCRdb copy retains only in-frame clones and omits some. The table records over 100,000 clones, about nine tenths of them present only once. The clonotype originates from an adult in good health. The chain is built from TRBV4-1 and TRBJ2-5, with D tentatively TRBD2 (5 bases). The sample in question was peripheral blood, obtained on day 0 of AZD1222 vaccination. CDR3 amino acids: CASSQDPLGQETQYF. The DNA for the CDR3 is TGCGCCAGCAGCCAAGACCCACTAGGGCAAGAGACCCAGTACTTC.